The clone carrying this TCR beta chain was detected only a few times. Its antigen is currently unknown. Unique molecular identifiers were used in preparing the TCRbeta library. TCRdb processed the PCR reads anew with MiXCR; each CDR3 protein has one entry. The sample shows a few hundred thousand distinct CDR3 sequences, 10% to 15% of them seen only once. This sample was taken from a study of T-cell reconstitution after alpha-beta-depleted transplantation in children. Study-level results: Newly produced T cells mostly accounted for T-cell counts and diversity one year post-transplant. Expanded graft clones numbering several hundred reportedly gave rise to alpha-beta T cells about two months after transplant.

This CDR3 is built from 15 residues. V was clipped by 7 bases and J by 4 bases, with 19 bases between them. Germline V CDR1 and CDR2: MDHEN, SYDVKM. The starting material was PBMCs, mostly from graft donor cells, obtained 360 days after TCRalphabeta/CD19-depleted stem cell transplant. This TCR derives from a male patient younger than 18 who had a stem cell transplant for acute myeloid leukemia, so the T cells may come from the graft donor. This sequence joins TRBV28 and TRBJ2-5, with D tentatively TRBD1 (5 bases). The CDR3 loop is CASTLQGPQSETQYF. The DNA of the CDR3 is TGTGCCAGCACCCTGCAGGGTCCCCAATCAGAGACCCAGTACTTC.